The rows below give T cell receptor beta chains drawn from one sample of a study of T cell changes during pregnancy in multiple sclerosis. Method: immunoSEQ multiplex PCR; TCRdb's copy keeps in-frame clones and lacks some. The sample holds 60,000 to 90,000 clones; approximately 94% are singletons and the top ten take roughly 2.6%. The specimen was peripheral blood, collected after pregnancy. The receptors were sampled from a female donor in good health, enrolled as a control in a pregnancy study. CDR3s include the opening cysteine and the closing phenylalanine or tryptophan. D genes are given only for firm matches. Size is stated for part of the rows, as once, few or many counts, or as a class when the clone is expanded.

CDR3aa	CDR3nt	v_gene	abundance	j_gene	d_gene
CASSLSGNGYTF	TGTGCCAGCAGCTTGTCAGGGAATGGCTACACCTTC	TRBV5-6	NA	TRBJ1-2	NA
CASSALLSGGERHEQYF	TGTGCCAGCAGTGCCCTCCTAAGTGGCGGAGAAAGGCACGAGCAGTACTTC	TRBV28	NA	TRBJ2-7	NA
CASSPGPGTLDNEQFF	TGTGCCAGCTCACCAGGGCCAGGAACGCTTGACAATGAGCAGTTCTTC	TRBV18	NA	TRBJ2-1	NA
CASTAVLGYEQYF	TGTGCCAGCACAGCGGTATTAGGTTACGAGCAGTACTTC	TRBV27	NA	TRBJ2-7	NA
CASSLAGVISGNTIYF	TGCGCCAGCAGCTTGGCAGGGGTTATCTCTGGAAACACCATATATTTT	TRBV5-1	NA	TRBJ1-3	NA
CASSSRTGGGSPLHF	TGTGCCAGCAGCTCAAGGACAGGGGGCGGATCACCCCTCCACTTT	TRBV11-1	NA	TRBJ1-6	TRBD1
CASGAGGSTDTQYF	TGTGCCAGCGGTGCGGGAGGGAGCACAGATACGCAGTATTTT	TRBV28	NA	TRBJ2-3	TRBD2
CASSFIGSGGVETQYF	TGTGCCAGCAGCTTTATTGGTAGCGGAGGGGTAGAGACCCAGTACTTC	TRBV7-6	NA	TRBJ2-5	NA
CASSSRTSYGELFF	TGTGCCAGCAGCTCGCGGACTAGTTACGGGGAGCTGTTTTTT	TRBV7-9	NA	TRBJ2-2	TRBD2
CASSQLTGLYEQYF	TGTGCCAGCAGTCAACTGACAGGCCTCTACGAGCAGTACTTC	TRBV7-9	NA	TRBJ2-7	NA
CAWIRGGPTYEQYF	TGTGCCTGGATACGGGGGGGGCCCACCTACGAGCAGTACTTC	TRBV30	NA	TRBJ2-7	TRBD2
CASSTPGANTGELFF	TGTGCCAGCAGTACCCCCGGGGCGAACACCGGGGAGCTGTTTTTT	TRBV28	NA	TRBJ2-2	NA
CASSFGTGNQPQHF	TGTGCCAGCAGCTTCGGGACAGGGAATCAGCCCCAGCATTTT	TRBV7-8	once	TRBJ1-5	TRBD1
CASGRYEQYF	TGTGCCAGCGGGAGGTACGAGCAGTACTTC	TRBV28	NA	TRBJ2-7	NA
CGGHSTGANVLTF	TGTGGGGGGCATTCAACTGGGGCCAACGTCCTGACTTTC	TRBV11-2	NA	TRBJ2-6	NA